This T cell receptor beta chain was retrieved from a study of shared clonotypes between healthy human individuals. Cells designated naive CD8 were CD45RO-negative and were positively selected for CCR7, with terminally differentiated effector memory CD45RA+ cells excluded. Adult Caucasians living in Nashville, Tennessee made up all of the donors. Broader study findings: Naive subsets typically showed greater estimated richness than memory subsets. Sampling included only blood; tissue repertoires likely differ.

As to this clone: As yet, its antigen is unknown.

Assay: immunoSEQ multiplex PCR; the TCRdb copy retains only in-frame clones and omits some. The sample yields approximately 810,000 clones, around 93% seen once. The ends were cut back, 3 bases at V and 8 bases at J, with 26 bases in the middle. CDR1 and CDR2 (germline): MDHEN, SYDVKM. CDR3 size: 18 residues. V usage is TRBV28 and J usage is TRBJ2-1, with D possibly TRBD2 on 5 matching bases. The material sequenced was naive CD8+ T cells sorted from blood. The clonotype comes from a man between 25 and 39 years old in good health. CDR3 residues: CASSFGWEAVTTPHEQFF. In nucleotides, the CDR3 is TGTGCCAGCAGTTTCGGATGGGAAGCGGTTACCACACCCCATGAGCAGTTCTTC.